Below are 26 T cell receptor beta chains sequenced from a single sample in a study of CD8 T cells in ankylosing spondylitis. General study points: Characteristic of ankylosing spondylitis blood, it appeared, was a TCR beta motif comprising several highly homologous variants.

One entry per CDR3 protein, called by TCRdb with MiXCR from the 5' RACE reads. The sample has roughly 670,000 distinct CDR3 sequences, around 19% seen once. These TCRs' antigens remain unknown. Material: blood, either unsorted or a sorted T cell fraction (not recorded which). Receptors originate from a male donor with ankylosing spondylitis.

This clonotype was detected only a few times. CDR3 region: CASSPRPASQETQYF. In nucleotides, the CDR3 is TGCGCCAGCAGCCCACGTCCAGCGAGCCAAGAGACCCAGTACTTC. The V call is TRBV5-1, the J call TRBJ2-5, with unresolved D. V was clipped by 4 bases and J by 1 base, with 14 bases between them. Germline loops: CDR1 SGHRS, CDR2 YFSETQ. The CDR3 runs 15 residues.

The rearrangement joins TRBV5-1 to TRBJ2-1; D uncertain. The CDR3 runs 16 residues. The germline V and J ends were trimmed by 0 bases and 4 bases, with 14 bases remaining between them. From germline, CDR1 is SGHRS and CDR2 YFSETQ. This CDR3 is CASSLGIGRVYNEQFF. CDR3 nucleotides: TGCGCCAGCAGCTTGGGTATTGGACGGGTGTACAATGAGCAGTTCTTC.

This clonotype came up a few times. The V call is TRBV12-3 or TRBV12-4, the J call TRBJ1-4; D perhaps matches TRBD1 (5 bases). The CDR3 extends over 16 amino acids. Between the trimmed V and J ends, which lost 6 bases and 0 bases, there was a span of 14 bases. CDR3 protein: CASSPRQPSTNEKLFF. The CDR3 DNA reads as TGTGCCAGCAGCCCTAGACAGCCTTCAACTAATGAAAAACTGTTTTTT.

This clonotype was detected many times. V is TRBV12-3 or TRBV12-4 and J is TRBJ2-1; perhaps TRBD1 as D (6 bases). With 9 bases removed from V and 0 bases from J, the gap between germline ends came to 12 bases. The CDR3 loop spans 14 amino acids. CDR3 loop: CASRQAGSYNEQFF. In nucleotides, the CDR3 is TGTGCCAGTAGACAGGCGGGCTCCTACAATGAGCAGTTCTTC.

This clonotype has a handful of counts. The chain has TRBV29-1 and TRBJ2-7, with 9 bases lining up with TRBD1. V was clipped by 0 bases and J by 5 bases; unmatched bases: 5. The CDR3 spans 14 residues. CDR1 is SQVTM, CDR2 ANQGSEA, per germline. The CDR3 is CSVEERDRDHEQYF. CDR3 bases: TGCAGCGTTGAAGAAAGGGACAGGGACCACGAGCAGTACTTC.

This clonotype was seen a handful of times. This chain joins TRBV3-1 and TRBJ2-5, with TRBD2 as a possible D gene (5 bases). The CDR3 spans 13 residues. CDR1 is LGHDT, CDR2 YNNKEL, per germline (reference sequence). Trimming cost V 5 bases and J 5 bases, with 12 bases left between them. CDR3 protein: CASSSTTPETQYF. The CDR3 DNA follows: TGTGCCAGCAGCTCGACTACCCCGGAGACCCAGTACTTC.

The CDR3 here is CASSHDRGGNTIYF. The CDR3 region has the DNA TGTGCCAGCTCACACGACAGGGGTGGAAACACCATATATTTT. This chain links TRBV18 with TRBJ1-3, with TRBD1 identical over 8 bases. CDR3 length equals 14 residues. Germline trimming cut 4 bases from V and 3 bases from J; bases unmatched to any gene: 2. CDR1 is KGHSH and CDR2 is LQKENI in the germline V gene.

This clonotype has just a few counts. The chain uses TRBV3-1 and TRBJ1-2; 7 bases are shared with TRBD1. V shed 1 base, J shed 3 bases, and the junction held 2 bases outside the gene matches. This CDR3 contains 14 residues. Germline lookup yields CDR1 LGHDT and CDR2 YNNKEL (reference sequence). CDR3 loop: CASSQVGTDYGYTF. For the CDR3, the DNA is TGTGCCAGCAGCCAAGTAGGGACAGACTATGGCTACACCTTC. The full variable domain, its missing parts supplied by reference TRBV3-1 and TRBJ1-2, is DTAVSQTPKYLVTQMGNDKSIKCEQNLGHDTMYWYKQDSKKFLKIMFSYNNKELIINETVPNRFSPKSPDKAHLNLHINSLELGDSAVYFCASSQVGTDYGYTFGSGTRLTVV.

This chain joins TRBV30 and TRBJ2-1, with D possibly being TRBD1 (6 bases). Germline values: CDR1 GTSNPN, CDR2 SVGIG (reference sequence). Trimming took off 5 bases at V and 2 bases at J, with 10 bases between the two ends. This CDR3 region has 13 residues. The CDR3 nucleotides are TGTGCCTGGGACAGGCTCACCTACAATGAGCAGTTCTTC. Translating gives CAWDRLTYNEQFF.

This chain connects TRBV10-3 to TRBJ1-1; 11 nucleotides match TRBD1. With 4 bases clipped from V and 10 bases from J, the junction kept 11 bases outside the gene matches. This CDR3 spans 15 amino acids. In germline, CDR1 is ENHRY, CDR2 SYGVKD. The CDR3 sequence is CAISGNGQGAKGAFF. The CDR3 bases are TGTGCCATCAGTGGGAACGGACAGGGGGCAAAAGGAGCTTTCTTT.

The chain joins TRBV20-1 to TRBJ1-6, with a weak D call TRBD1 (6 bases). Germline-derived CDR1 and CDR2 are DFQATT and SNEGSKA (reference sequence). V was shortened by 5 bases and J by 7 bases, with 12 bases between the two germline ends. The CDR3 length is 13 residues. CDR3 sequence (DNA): TGCAGTGCTGGGGACATCCAAAATTCACCCCTCCACTTT. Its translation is CSAGDIQNSPLHF.

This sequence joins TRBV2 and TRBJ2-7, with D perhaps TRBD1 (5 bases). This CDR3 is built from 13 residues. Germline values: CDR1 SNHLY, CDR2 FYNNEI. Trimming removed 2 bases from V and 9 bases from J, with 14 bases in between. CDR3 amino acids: CASSEIRGWWQYF. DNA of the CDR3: TGTGCCAGCAGTGAAATAAGGGGCTGGTGGCAGTACTTC.

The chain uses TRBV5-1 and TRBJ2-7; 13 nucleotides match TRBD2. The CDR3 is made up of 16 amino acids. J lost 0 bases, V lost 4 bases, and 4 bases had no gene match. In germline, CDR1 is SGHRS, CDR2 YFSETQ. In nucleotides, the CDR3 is TGCGCCAGCAGCGAAGGGACTAGCGGGGCCTCCTACGAGCAGTACTTC. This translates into CASSEGTSGASYEQYF.

The CDR3, as DNA: TGCAGTGCCGTGGCGGGTGGAAACTATGGCTACACCTTC. Residues: CSAVAGGNYGYTF. The chain combines TRBV20-1 with TRBJ1-2; no clear D. Per germline, CDR1 DFQATT and CDR2 SNEGSKA (reference sequence). This CDR3 spans 13 amino acids. V was shortened by 6 bases and J by 2 bases, with 13 bases between the two germline ends.

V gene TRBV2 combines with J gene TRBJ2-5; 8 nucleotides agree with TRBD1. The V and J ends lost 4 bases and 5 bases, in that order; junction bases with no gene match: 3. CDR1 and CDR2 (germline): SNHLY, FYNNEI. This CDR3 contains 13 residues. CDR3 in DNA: TGTGCCAGCAGTGCTAGACAGGGGGAGACCCAGTACTTC. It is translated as CASSARQGETQYF.

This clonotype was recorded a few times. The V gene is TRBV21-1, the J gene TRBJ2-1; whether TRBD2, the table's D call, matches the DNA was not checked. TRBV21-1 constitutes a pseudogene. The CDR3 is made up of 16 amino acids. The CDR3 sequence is CASSKEVGSSNNEQFF. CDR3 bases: TGTGCCAGCAGCAAAGAGGTGGGGTCCTCTAACAATGAGCAGTTCTTC.

As DNA, the CDR3 is TGCGCCAGCAGCAAGGACAGCTCCACCGAGCAGTACTTC. Amino acids: CASSKDSSTEQYF. The chain carries TRBV5-1 and TRBJ2-7; possible D gene TRBD1, 6 bases. The CDR3 is made up of 13 amino acids. V lost 4 bases to trimming and J lost 6 bases, with 14 bases between them. The germline gives CDR1 SGHRS, CDR2 YFSETQ. Together with reference TRBV5-1 and TRBJ2-7, the CDR3 gives the full variable domain: KAGVTQTPRYLIKTRGQQVTLSCSPISGHRSVSWYQQTPGQGLQFLFEYFSETQRNKGNFPGRFSGRQFSNSRSEMNVSTLELGDSALYLCASSKDSSTEQYFGPGTRLTVT.

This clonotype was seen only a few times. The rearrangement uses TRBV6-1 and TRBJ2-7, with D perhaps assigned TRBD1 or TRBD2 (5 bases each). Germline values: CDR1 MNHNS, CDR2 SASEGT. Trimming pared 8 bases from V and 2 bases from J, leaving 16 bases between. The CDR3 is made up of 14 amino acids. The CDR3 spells CASGTLQVPYEQYF. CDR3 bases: TGTGCCAGCGGGACCCTACAGGTCCCCTACGAGCAGTACTTC.

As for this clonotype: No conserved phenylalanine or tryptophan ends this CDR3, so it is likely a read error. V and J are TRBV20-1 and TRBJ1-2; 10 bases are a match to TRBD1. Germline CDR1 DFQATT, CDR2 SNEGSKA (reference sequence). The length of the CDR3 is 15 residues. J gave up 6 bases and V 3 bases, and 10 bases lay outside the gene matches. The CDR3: CSASGDRGYSDGYTL. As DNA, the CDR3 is TGCAGTGCTAGTGGGGACAGGGGATACTCCGATGGCTACACCCTC.

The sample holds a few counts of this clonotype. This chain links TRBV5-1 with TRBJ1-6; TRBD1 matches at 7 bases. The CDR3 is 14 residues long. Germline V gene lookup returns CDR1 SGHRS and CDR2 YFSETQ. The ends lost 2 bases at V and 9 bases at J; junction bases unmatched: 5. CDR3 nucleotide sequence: TGCGCCAGCAGCTTAGGACAGGAAGGTTCACCCCTCCACTTT. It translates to CASSLGQEGSPLHF.

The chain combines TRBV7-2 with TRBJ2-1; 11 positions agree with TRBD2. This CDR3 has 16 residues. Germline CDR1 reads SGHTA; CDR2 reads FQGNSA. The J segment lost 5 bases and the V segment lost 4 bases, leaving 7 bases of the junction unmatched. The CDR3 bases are TGTGCCAGCAGCTCCGGACTAGCGGGCACACACAATGAGCAGTTCTTC. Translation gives CASSSGLAGTHNEQFF.

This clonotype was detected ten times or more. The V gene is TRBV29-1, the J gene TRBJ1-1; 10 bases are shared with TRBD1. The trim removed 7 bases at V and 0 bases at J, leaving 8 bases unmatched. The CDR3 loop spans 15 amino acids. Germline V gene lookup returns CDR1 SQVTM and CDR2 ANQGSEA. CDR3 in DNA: TGCAGCGCCGTGGGGACAGGGGTCATGAACACTGAAGCTTTCTTT. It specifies CSAVGTGVMNTEAFF.

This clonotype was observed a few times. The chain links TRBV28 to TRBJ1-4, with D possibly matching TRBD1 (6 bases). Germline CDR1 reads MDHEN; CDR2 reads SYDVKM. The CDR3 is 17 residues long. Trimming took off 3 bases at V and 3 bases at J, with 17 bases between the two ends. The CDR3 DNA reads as TGTGCCAGCAGTTTCACCATGGGGGGGCCGCCTAATGAAAAACTGTTTTTT. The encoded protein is CASSFTMGGPPNEKLFF.

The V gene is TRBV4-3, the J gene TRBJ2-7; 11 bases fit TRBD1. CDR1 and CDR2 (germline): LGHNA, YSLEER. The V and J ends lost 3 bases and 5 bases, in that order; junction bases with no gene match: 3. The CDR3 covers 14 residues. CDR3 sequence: CASSQDRGRHEQYF. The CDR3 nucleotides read TGCGCCAGCAGCCAGGACAGGGGGCGCCACGAGCAGTACTTC.

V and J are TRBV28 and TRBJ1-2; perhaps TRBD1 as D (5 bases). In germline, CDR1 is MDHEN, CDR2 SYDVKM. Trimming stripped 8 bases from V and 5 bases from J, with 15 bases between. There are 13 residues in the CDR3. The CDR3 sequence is CASGKGREYGYTF. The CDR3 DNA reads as TGTGCCAGCGGGAAGGGCAGGGAGTATGGCTACACCTTC.

The CDR3 DNA reads as TGTGCCAGCAGTCTACGCCACCTAGGACAGGGGGCCGATGAGCAGTTCTTC. Its translation is CASSLRHLGQGADEQFF. This chain connects TRBV12-3 or TRBV12-4 to TRBJ2-1, with 11 bases aligning to TRBD1. The J segment lost 8 bases and the V segment lost 5 bases, leaving 14 bases of the junction unmatched. The CDR3 length is 17 residues.